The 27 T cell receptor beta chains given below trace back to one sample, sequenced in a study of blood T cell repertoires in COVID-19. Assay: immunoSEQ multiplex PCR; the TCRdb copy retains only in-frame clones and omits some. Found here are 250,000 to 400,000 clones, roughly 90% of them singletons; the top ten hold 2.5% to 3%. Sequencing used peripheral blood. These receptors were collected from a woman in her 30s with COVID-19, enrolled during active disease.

For the CDR3, the DNA is TGTGCCAGCAGCCCCAGGGGAACCGGGGAGCTGTTTTTT. Translating it yields CASSPRGTGELFF. The chain joins TRBV27 to TRBJ2-2; a weak D match, TRBD1 (6 bases). V was clipped by 6 bases and J by 5 bases, with 10 bases between them. CDR1 and CDR2 (germline): MNHEY, SMNVEV (reference sequence). This CDR3 has 13 amino acids.

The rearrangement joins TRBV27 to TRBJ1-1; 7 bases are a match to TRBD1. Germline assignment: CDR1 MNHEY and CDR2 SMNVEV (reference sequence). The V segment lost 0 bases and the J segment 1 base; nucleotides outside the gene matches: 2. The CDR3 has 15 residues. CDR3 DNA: TGTGCCAGCAGTTTATCGCGGACAGGGAACACTGAAGCTTTCTTT. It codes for CASSLSRTGNTEAFF.

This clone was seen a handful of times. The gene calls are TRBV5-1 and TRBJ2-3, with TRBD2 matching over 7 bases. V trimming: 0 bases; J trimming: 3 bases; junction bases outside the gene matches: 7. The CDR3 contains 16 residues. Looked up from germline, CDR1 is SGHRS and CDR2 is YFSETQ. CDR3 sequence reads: CASSLGGGRGTDTQYF. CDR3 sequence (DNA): TGCGCCAGCAGCTTGGGAGGCGGGAGAGGGACAGATACGCAGTATTTT.

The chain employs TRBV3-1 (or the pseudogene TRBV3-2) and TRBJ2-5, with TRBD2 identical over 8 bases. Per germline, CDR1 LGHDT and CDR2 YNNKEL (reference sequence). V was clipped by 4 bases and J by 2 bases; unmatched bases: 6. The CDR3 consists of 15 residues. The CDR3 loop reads CASSPLSGGQETQYF. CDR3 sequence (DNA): TGTGCCAGCAGCCCTCTCTCGGGAGGGCAAGAGACCCAGTACTTC.

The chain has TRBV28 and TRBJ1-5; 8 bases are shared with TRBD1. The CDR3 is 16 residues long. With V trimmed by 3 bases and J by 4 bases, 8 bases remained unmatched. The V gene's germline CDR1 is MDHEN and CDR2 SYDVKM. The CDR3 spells CASSLPQGADNQPQHF. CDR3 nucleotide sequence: TGTGCCAGCAGTTTGCCCCAGGGGGCTGATAATCAGCCCCAGCATTTT.

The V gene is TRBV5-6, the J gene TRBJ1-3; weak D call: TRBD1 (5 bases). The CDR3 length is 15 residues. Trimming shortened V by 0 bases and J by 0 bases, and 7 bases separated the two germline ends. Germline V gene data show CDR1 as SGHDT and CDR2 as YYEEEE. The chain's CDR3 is CASSLAGFSGNTIYF. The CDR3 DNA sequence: TGTGCCAGCAGCTTGGCAGGGTTCTCTGGAAACACCATATATTTT. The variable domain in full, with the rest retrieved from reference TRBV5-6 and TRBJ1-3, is DAGVTQSPTHLIKTRGQQVTLRCSPKSGHDTVSWYQQALGQGPQFIFQYYEEEERQRGNFPDRFSGHQFPNYSSELNVNALLLGDSALYLCASSLAGFSGNTIYFGEGSWLTVV.

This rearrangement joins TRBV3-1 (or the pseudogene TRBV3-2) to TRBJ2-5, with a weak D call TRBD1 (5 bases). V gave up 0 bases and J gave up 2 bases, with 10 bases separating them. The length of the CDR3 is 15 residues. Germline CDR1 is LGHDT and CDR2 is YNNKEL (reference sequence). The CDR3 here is CASSQDLTAQETQYF. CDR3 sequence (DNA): TGTGCCAGCAGCCAAGATTTGACAGCTCAAGAGACCCAGTACTTC.

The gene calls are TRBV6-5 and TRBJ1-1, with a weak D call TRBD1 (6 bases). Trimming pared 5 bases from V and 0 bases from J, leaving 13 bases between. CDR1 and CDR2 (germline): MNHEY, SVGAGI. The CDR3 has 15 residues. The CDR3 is CASSRRTALNTEAFF. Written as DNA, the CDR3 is TGTGCCAGCAGTCGGAGGACAGCCTTGAACACTGAAGCTTTCTTT.

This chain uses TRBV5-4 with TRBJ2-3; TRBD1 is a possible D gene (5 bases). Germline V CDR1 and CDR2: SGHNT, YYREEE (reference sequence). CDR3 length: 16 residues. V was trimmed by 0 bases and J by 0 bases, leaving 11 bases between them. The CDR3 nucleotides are TGTGCCAGCAGCTTGGTAGACAGCACTAGCACAGATACGCAGTATTTT. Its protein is CASSLVDSTSTDTQYF.

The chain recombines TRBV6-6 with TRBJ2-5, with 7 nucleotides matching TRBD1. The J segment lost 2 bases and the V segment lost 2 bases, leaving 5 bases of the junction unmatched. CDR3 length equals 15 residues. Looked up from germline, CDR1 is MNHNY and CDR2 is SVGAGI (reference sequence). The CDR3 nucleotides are TGTGCCAGCAGTTACGGGACAGCCAGGCAAGAGACCCAGTACTTC. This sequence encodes CASSYGTARQETQYF.

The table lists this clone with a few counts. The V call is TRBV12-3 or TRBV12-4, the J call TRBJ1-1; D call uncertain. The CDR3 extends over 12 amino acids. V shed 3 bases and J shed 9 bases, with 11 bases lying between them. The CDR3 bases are TGTGCCAGCAGTTTCACTGGGCTCCAAGCTTTCTTT. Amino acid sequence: CASSFTGLQAFF.

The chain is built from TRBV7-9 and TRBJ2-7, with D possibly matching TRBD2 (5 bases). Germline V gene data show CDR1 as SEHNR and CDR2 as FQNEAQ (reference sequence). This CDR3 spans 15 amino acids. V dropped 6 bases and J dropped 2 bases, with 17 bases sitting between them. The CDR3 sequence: CASSQAVRPPYEQYF. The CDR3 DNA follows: TGTGCCAGCAGTCAAGCGGTGAGACCCCCCTACGAGCAGTACTTC. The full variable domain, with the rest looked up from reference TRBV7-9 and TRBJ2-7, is DTGVSQNPRHKITKRGQNVTFRCDPISEHNRLYWYRQTLGQGPEFLTYFQNEAQLEKSRLLSDRFSAERPKGSFSTLEIQRTEQGDSAMYLCASSQAVRPPYEQYFGPGTRLTVT.

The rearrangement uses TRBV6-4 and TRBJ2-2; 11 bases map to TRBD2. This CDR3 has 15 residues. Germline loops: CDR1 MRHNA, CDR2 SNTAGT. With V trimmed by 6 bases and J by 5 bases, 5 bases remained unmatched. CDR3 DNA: TGTGCCAGCAGCATACTAGCGGGAGTTACCGGGGAGCTGTTTTTT. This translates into CASSILAGVTGELFF.

CDR3 DNA sequence: TGTGCCAGCAGCCCCCACCTAGATAACTATGGCTACACCTTC. Translation: CASSPHLDNYGYTF. The chain carries TRBV7-9 and TRBJ1-2; D is undetermined. Germline V gene data show CDR1 as SEHNR and CDR2 as FQNEAQ (reference sequence). This CDR3 contains 14 residues. V gave up 5 bases and J gave up 1 base, with 11 bases separating them.

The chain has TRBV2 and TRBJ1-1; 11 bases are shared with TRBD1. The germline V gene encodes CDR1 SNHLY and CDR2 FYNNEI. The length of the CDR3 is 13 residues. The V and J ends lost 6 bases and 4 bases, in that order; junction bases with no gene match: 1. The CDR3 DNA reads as TGTGCCAGCAGAGGGACAGGGGGCACTGAAGCTTTCTTT. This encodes CASRGTGGTEAFF.

The CDR3 is CASSTRTGGNNEQYF. CDR3 DNA: TGCGCCAGCAGCACCCGGACAGGGGGCAATAACGAGCAGTACTTC. This sequence joins TRBV5-1 and TRBJ2-7, with 11 positions matching TRBD1. V shed 4 bases, J shed 5 bases, and the junction held 8 bases outside the gene matches. This CDR3 is 15 amino acids long. Germline V gene sequence: CDR1 SGHRS, CDR2 YFSETQ. Using reference TRBV5-1 and TRBJ2-7 for the parts outside the CDR3, the full variable domain is KAGVTQTPRYLIKTRGQQVTLSCSPISGHRSVSWYQQTPGQGLQFLFEYFSETQRNKGNFPGRFSGRQFSNSRSEMNVSTLELGDSALYLCASSTRTGGNNEQYFGPGTRLTVT.

CDR3: CASSLGGQGPYEQYF. CDR3 DNA: TGCGCCAGCAGCTTGGGGGGACAGGGACCCTACGAGCAGTACTTC. This chain uses TRBV5-1 with TRBJ2-7, with TRBD1 identical over 9 bases. Germline V gene lookup returns CDR1 SGHRS and CDR2 YFSETQ. This CDR3 spans 15 amino acids. The J segment lost 2 bases and the V segment lost 0 bases, leaving 3 bases of the junction unmatched.

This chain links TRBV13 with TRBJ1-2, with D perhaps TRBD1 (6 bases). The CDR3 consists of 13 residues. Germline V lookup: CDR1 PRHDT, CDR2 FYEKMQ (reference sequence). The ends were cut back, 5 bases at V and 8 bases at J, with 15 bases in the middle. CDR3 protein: CASSLMGARGYTF. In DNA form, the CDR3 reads TGTGCCAGCAGCCTTATGGGGGCACGGGGCTACACCTTC.

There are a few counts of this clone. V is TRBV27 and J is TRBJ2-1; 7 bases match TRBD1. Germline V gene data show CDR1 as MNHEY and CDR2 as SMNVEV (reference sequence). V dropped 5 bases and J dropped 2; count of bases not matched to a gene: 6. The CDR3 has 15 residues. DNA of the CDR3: TGTGCCAGCAGTCTGGGACAGACAACCTACAATGAGCAGTTCTTC. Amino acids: CASSLGQTTYNEQFF.

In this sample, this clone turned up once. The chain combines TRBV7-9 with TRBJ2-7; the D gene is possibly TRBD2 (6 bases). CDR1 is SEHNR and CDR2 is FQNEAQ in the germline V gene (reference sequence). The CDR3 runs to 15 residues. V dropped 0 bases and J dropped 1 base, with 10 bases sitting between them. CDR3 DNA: TGTGCCAGCAGCTTAGCTAGCGGCCATTCCTACGAGCAGTACTTC. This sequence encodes CASSLASGHSYEQYF.

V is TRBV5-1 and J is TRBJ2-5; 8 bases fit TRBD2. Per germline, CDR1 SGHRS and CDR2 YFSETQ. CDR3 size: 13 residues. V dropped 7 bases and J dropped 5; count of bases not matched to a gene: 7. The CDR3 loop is CASAASGGETQYF. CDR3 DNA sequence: TGCGCCAGCGCCGCGTCGGGGGGGGAGACCCAGTACTTC.

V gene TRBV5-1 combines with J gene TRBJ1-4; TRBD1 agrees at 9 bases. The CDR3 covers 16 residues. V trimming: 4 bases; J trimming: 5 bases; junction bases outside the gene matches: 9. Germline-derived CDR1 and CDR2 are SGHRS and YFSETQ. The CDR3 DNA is TGCGCCAGCAGCAAATCCACCGGGACAGGGAATGAAAAACTGTTTTTT. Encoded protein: CASSKSTGTGNEKLFF.

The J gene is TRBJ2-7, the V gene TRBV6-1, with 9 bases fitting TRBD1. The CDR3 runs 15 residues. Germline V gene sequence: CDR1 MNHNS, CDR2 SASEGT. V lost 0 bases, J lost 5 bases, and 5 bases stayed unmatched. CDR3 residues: CASSEAQGQGNEQYF. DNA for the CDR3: TGTGCCAGCAGTGAAGCGCAGGGACAGGGAAACGAGCAGTACTTC.

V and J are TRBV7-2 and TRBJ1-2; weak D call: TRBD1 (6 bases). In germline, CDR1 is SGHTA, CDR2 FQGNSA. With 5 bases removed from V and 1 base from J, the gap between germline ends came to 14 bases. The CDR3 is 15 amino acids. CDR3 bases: TGTGCCAGCAGCCCCCGGGCAGGGGATAACTATGGCTACACCTTC. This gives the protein CASSPRAGDNYGYTF. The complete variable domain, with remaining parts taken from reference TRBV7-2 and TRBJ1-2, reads GAGVSQSPSNKVTEKGKDVELRCDPISGHTALYWYRQSLGQGLEFLIYFQGNSAPDKSGLPSDRFSAERTGGSVSTLTIQRTQQEDSAVYLCASSPRAGDNYGYTFGSGTRLTVV.

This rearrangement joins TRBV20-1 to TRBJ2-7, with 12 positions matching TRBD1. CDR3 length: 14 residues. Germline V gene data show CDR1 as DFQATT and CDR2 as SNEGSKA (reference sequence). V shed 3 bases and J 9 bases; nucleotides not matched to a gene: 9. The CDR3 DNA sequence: TGCAGTGCTAGTACCGGGACAGGGGGCGAAGGGCAGTACTTC. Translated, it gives CSASTGTGGEGQYF.

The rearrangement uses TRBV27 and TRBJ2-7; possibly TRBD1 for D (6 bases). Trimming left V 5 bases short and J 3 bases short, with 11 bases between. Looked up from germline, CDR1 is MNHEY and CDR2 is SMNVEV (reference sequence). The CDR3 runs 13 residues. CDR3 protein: CASSVQGIYEQYF. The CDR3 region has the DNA TGTGCCAGCAGTGTACAGGGAATCTACGAGCAGTACTTC.

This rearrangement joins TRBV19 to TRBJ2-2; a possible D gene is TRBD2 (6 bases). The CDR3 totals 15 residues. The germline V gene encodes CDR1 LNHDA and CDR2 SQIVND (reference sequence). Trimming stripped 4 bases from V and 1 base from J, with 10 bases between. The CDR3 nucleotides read TGTGCCAGTAGTAGACTAGATAAGAACACCGGGGAGCTGTTTTTT. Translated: CASSRLDKNTGELFF.